The T cell receptor (beta chain) described here comes from a study of T cells after yellow fever vaccination. In the study overall: Researchers used SMART-Seq v4 Ultra Low Input to prepare fractions that had low cell numbers. Study-wide results and limits: Reappearance after the booster was observed for most primary-vaccination clones (96% CD4, about 91% CD8).

TCRdb reprocessed the 5' RACE reads with MiXCR, giving one entry per CDR3 protein. The repertoire includes about 320,000 distinct CDR3 sequences, about 10% of them detected once, and approximately 3.3% sits in the top ten. V was shortened by 5 bases and J by 1 base, with 21 bases between the two germline ends. The length of the CDR3 is 17 residues. The germline gives CDR1 SGHNT, CDR2 YYREEE (reference sequence). Concerning this clonotype itself: Antigen specificity is unknown.

The sequence was obtained from a man aged 18 to 30 who received the YFV17D yellow fever vaccine. The rearrangement uses TRBV5-4 and TRBJ1-1; D may be TRBD1 (6 bases). This material consisted of CD4+ T cells sorted from PBMCs, taken 45 days after the yellow fever booster vaccination. The CDR3 sequence: CASSSGPSRGRNTEAFF. CDR3 bases: TGTGCCAGCAGTTCTGGACCGTCCAGGGGTAGGAACACTGAAGCTTTCTTT.